This is a list of T cell receptor beta chains from one sample in a study of control samples from healthy donors and cancer patients. The data were produced by immunoSEQ multiplex PCR, yet TCRdb's version contains in-frame clones alone and is incomplete. In the table there are roughly 120,000 clones, roughly 95% of which are singletons. The sequencing sample was made of blood. These receptors were collected from a man younger than 45 in good health. Both conserved end residues are part of each CDR3. D genes are given only for firm matches.

>.|TRBJ1-2|TRBV4-1
TGCGCCAGCAGCCAAGCAGGGGTCGATGGCTACACCTTC
CASSQAGVDGYTF
>TRBD2|TRBJ2-3|TRBV2
TGTGCCAGCAGGCGGACTAGCGGGGGGAGCACAGATACGCAGTATTTT
CASRRTSGGSTDTQYF
>TRBD1|TRBJ1-5|TRBV6-5
TGTGCCAGCAACGGACAGGGGGCGAACAATCAGCCCCAGCATTTT
CASNGQGANNQPQHF
>TRBD1|TRBJ1-2|TRBV29-1
TGCAGCGTTGAATCCGGGACAGGGGCCCAAGCTAACTATGGCTACACCTTC
CSVESGTGAQANYGYTF
>.|TRBJ1-5|TRBV10-2
TGCGCCAGCAGTGAGGGGGCGGATAGCAATCAGCCCCAGCATTTT
CASSEGADSNQPQHF
>.|TRBJ1-5|TRBV10-1
TGCGCCAGCAGTACATCTCAGCAGCCCCAGCATTTT
CASSTSQQPQHF
>.|TRBJ2-3|TRBV4-1
TGCGCCAGCAGCCGTGGAGGACAGCTTACCTTCACAGATACGCAGTATTTT
CASSRGGQLTFTDTQYF
>.|TRBJ2-5|TRBV5-7
TGTGCCAGCAGCTCGGGGACAAACCAAGAGACCCAGTACTTC
CASSSGTNQETQYF
>TRBD2|TRBJ2-5|TRBV30
TGTGCCTGGGAGCGGGGGGCAGGTGAGACCCAGTACTTC
CAWERGAGETQYF
>.|TRBJ1-2|TRBV4-3
TGCGCCAGCAGCCCTCGCCTTTTGGACGGTAGTAACTATGGCTACACCTTC
CASSPRLLDGSNYGYTF
>.|TRBJ1-6|TRBV5-5
TGTGCCAGCAGCTTGCGACAGAGGAGCTCCTATAATTCACCCCTCCACTTT
CASSLRQRSSYNSPLHF
>TRBD1|TRBJ1-1|TRBV14
TGTGCCAGCAGCCAAGATCCCTACAGGACAGGCCGATATGGATCGGGCACTGAAGCTTTCTTT
CASSQDPYRTGRYGSGTEAFF
>.|TRBJ2-7|TRBV7-9
TGTGCCAGCAGCGCAGACAGGTTCACCTCCTACGAGCAGTACTTC
CASSADRFTSYEQYF
>.|TRBJ2-1|TRBV6-4
TGTGCCAGCAGTTCGGGAAGCTCCTACAATGAGCAGTTCTTC
CASSSGSSYNEQFF
>.|TRBJ1-1|TRBV7-8
TGTGCCAGCAGCCAAATGAACACTGAAGCTTTCTTT
CASSQMNTEAFF
>TRBD2|TRBJ2-7|TRBV6-1
TGTGCCAGCAGTGAAGCGCCTAGCGGCTACGAGCAGTACTTC
CASSEAPSGYEQYF
>TRBD1|TRBJ2-7|TRBV10-2
TGCGCCAGCAGGGAGGGACAGGGGGCGTACGAGCAGTACTTC
CASREGQGAYEQYF
>TRBD2|TRBJ2-3|TRBV6-5
TGTGCCAGCAGTTCGGGACTAGCGGGGCCTGGAGATACGCAGTATTTT
CASSSGLAGPGDTQYF
>.|TRBJ2-2|TRBV4-1
TGCGCCAGCAGCCGGTCACCCGGAGGGGGGACCGGGGAGCTGTTTTTT
CASSRSPGGGTGELFF
>TRBD2|TRBJ2-2|TRBV3-1/TRBV3-2
TGTGCCAGCAGCCACGCCCCCCTAGCGGGGGTCGCCGGGGAGCTGTTTTTT
CASSHAPLAGVAGELFF